What follows are 24 T cell receptor beta chains derived from one specimen sequenced in a study of T cell responses to AZD1222 COVID-19 vaccine. Repertoires were generated with immunoSEQ multiplex PCR, while TCRdb's copy carries only in-frame clones and drops some. The data contain roughly 100,000 clones, 90% to 95% of them singletons. Sequenced material: peripheral blood, taken on day 0 of AZD1222 vaccination. Receptors originate from an adult in good health.

This rearrangement joins TRBV5-5 to TRBJ2-3, with D perhaps matching TRBD2 (6 bases). V gave up 2 bases and J gave up 2 bases, with 12 bases separating them. Germline CDR1 SGHKS, CDR2 YYEKEE (reference sequence). This CDR3 has 15 residues. CDR3 DNA sequence: TGTGCCAGCAGCTTCAGCGGGTCCCCCACAGATACGCAGTATTTT. Amino acids: CASSFSGSPTDTQYF.

This clone was counted a single time. The V gene is TRBV2, the J gene TRBJ1-3; D call uncertain. Germline CDR1 SNHLY, CDR2 FYNNEI. This CDR3 has 14 amino acids. The V and J ends lost 5 bases and 4 bases respectively, with 12 bases between them. This chain's CDR3 is CASSPLTAGNTIYF. DNA of the CDR3: TGTGCCAGCAGTCCCTTGACCGCCGGAAACACCATATATTTT.

V gene TRBV27 combines with J gene TRBJ1-1; D is uncertain. CDR1 is MNHEY and CDR2 is SMNVEV in the germline V gene (reference sequence). V was clipped by 0 bases and J by 0 bases, with 8 bases between them. The CDR3 runs 15 residues. The CDR3 spells CASSLSRSMNTEAFF. The CDR3 DNA follows: TGTGCCAGCAGTTTATCGCGATCCATGAACACTGAAGCTTTCTTT.

V and J are TRBV28 and TRBJ2-5, with D possibly TRBD1 on 6 matching bases. The germline V and J ends were trimmed by 5 bases and 2 bases, with 12 bases remaining between them. Germline V lookup: CDR1 MDHEN, CDR2 SYDVKM. The CDR3 contains 14 residues. The DNA of the CDR3 is TGTGCCAGCAGTGTCTACAGGGTGCAAGAGACCCAGTACTTC. It codes for CASSVYRVQETQYF.

In its sample, this clone was seen a few times. This same CDR3 is encoded by further DNA sequences in the sample. The genes are TRBV12-3 or TRBV12-4 and TRBJ1-3; D unresolved. This CDR3 contains 12 residues. V was clipped by 1 base and J by 4 bases, with 2 bases between them. The CDR3 here is CASSLGGNTIYF. The CDR3 region has the DNA TGTGCCAGCAGTTTAGGGGGAAACACCATATATTTT.

DNA for the CDR3: TGTGCCAGCTCACCAATCGGGGGTCGGGGGTACTTC. Translated: CASSPIGGRGYF. The chain couples TRBV18 to TRBJ2-7; perhaps TRBD2 as D (6 bases). Per germline, CDR1 KGHSH and CDR2 LQKENI. This CDR3 spans 12 amino acids. V dropped 2 bases and J dropped 12 bases, with 14 bases sitting between them.

This chain's CDR3 is CASSFGGSSYEQYF. The CDR3 DNA sequence: TGTGCCAGCAGTTTTGGCGGGAGTTCCTACGAGCAGTACTTC. V gene TRBV28 combines with J gene TRBJ2-7, with TRBD2 matching 7 bases. The germline V gene has CDR1 MDHEN and CDR2 SYDVKM. The CDR3 is 14 residues long. V lost 3 bases to trimming and J lost 1 base; unmatched junction nucleotides: 3.

The table lists this clone with a count of one. This chain links TRBV6-5 with TRBJ1-5, with 7 bases aligning to TRBD1. From germline, CDR1 is MNHEY and CDR2 SVGAGI. The CDR3 contains 13 residues. V dropped 5 bases and J dropped 6; count of bases not matched to a gene: 4. Here the CDR3 DNA reads TGTGCCAGCAGTCCCCGGACAGGTCAGCCCCAGCATTTT. This codes for CASSPRTGQPQHF.

This rearrangement joins TRBV18 to TRBJ1-6, with TRBD1 matching over 9 bases. Losses at the gene ends were 9 bases for V and 10 bases for J; bases not matched to a gene: 10. CDR3 length: 14 amino acids. Per the germline V gene, CDR1 is KGHSH and CDR2 is LQKENI. CDR3 DNA sequence: TGTGCCAGAGGACAGGGGAGGTTCTACTCACCCCTCCACTTT. Translated, it gives CARGQGRFYSPLHF.

DNA of the CDR3: TGTGCCAGCAGCCCCCCCGACAGGGTCCACGAGCAGTACTTC. This codes for CASSPPDRVHEQYF. The chain carries TRBV5-4 and TRBJ2-7; 7 nucleotides agree with TRBD1. The CDR3 is 14 amino acids. The V segment lost 4 bases and the J segment 5 bases; nucleotides outside the gene matches: 9. Germline values: CDR1 SGHNT, CDR2 YYREEE (reference sequence).

The chain has TRBV28 and TRBJ2-7; D is perhaps TRBD1 (5 bases). Germline V gene sequence: CDR1 MDHEN, CDR2 SYDVKM. The CDR3 consists of 15 residues. V was cut by 3 bases and J by 2 bases, with 14 bases left in between. CDR3 nucleotide sequence: TGTGCCAGCAGTTTTCTGGAGATAGGGGCCTACGAGCAGTACTTC. This translates into CASSFLEIGAYEQYF. Drawing the rest from reference TRBV28 and TRBJ2-7, the complete variable domain is DVKVTQSSRYLVKRTGEKVFLECVQDMDHENMFWYRQDPGLGLRLIYFSYDVKMKEKGDIPEGYSVSREKKERFSLILESASTNQTSMYLCASSFLEIGAYEQYFGPGTRLTVT.

The V call is TRBV28, the J call TRBJ1-4; 7 nucleotides line up with TRBD1. CDR3 length equals 15 residues. Germline values: CDR1 MDHEN, CDR2 SYDVKM. Unmatched junction bases numbered 7, after V lost 5 bases and J lost 4 bases. CDR3 coding DNA: TGTGCCAGCAGTCCAAACAGGGGCTTTAATGAAAAACTGTTTTTT. Amino acid sequence: CASSPNRGFNEKLFF.

The rearrangement links TRBV30 to TRBJ2-7, with D unresolved. CDR1 is GTSNPN and CDR2 is SVGIG in the germline V gene (reference sequence). The V gene lost 0 bases and the J gene lost 6 bases, with 12 bases spanning the gap. This CDR3 spans 13 amino acids. The CDR3 bases are TGTGCCTGGAGTGTACGTTTGGCAGCCGAGCAGTACTTC. Amino acid sequence: CAWSVRLAAEQYF.

This sequence joins TRBV30 and TRBJ2-7; a possible D gene is TRBD1 (6 bases). Germline V gives CDR1 GTSNPN, CDR2 SVGIG (reference sequence). The V end lost 1 base, the J end lost 5 bases, and 15 bases lay between the germline ends. The CDR3 length is 14 residues. In nucleotides, the CDR3 is TGTGCCTGGAGTGGGGTAACTAACAGGGACGAGCAGTACTTC. Its translation is CAWSGVTNRDEQYF.

This clone occurred once. The chain combines TRBV7-2 with TRBJ1-2, with unresolved D. This CDR3 has 15 amino acids. Germline V gene lookup returns CDR1 SGHTA and CDR2 FQGNSA. V was trimmed by 4 bases and J by 3 bases, leaving 15 bases between them. The DNA for the CDR3 is TGTGCCAGCAGCTCCTACTTAGCAGGCTACTATGGCTACACCTTC. Translated, it gives CASSSYLAGYYGYTF.

The genes are TRBV7-3 and TRBJ2-5; D might be TRBD1 or TRBD2, each matching 5 bases. This CDR3 has 16 residues. Per germline, CDR1 SGHTA and CDR2 FQGTGA. V shed 2 bases and J shed 2 bases, with 15 bases lying between them. The CDR3 loop is CASSLLGIGAQETQYF. DNA of the CDR3: TGTGCCAGCAGCTTACTTGGCATCGGGGCGCAAGAGACCCAGTACTTC.

The V call is TRBV28, the J call TRBJ1-4; D uncertain. This CDR3 is 14 amino acids long. Trimming cost V 5 bases and J 8 bases, with 15 bases left between them. The germline V gene has CDR1 MDHEN and CDR2 SYDVKM. The DNA for the CDR3 is TGTGCCAGCAGTCCGTTGGGCGGCAGGGAAAAACTGTTTTTT. It specifies CASSPLGGREKLFF.

The rearrangement uses TRBV14 and TRBJ2-5; maybe TRBD2 (5 bases). This CDR3 is built from 13 residues. Germline CDR1 SGHDN, CDR2 FVKESK. V was shortened by 4 bases and J by 5 bases, with 11 bases between the two germline ends. The DNA for the CDR3 is TGTGCCAGCAGCCTGTGGTCGGGGGAGACCCAGTACTTC. It specifies CASSLWSGETQYF. The variable domain in full, completed from reference TRBV14 and TRBJ2-5, reads EAGVTQFPSHSVIEKGQTVTLRCDPISGHDNLYWYRRVMGKEIKFLLHFVKESKQDESGMPNNRFLAERTGGTYSTLKVQPAELEDSGVYFCASSLWSGETQYFGPGTRLLVL.

The chain couples TRBV10-1 to TRBJ1-5, with 9 bases that match TRBD1. In germline, CDR1 is WNHNN, CDR2 SYGVQD (reference sequence). Germline trimming cut 8 bases from V and 5 bases from J; bases unmatched to any gene: 13. The CDR3 runs 16 residues. The CDR3 DNA reads as TGCGCCAGCTTCAAGGGGAACAGGGGGCTTCATCAGCCCCAGCATTTT. This gives the protein CASFKGNRGLHQPQHF.

This clone was counted once. The V gene is TRBV21-1, the J gene TRBJ2-4; TRBD1 is taken as the D call from the table, unchecked against the DNA. TRBV21-1 is reported as a pseudogene. The CDR3 has 16 residues. The CDR3 sequence is CASRAGTGRFRPIQYF. Here the CDR3 DNA reads TGTGCCAGCAGGGCCGGGACAGGGAGATTCCGGCCCATTCAGTACTTC.

CDR3 in DNA: TGTGCCAGCAGCTTGGGTATGTCTCAGTACTTC. This encodes CASSLGMSQYF. This chain joins TRBV7-2 and TRBJ2-4; no firm D call. CDR3 length: 11 residues. Germline CDR1 SGHTA, CDR2 FQGNSA. Trimming took off 3 bases at V and 12 bases at J, with 9 bases between the two ends.

The DNA for the CDR3 is TGTGCCAGCGGCGCCACTAGCGGGCGACCCACCGGGGAGCTGTTTTTT. Translation gives CASGATSGRPTGELFF. This chain uses TRBV7-2 with TRBJ2-2, with TRBD2 matching 9 bases. V was clipped by 8 bases and J by 4 bases; unmatched bases: 11. The CDR3 runs to 16 residues. Looked up from germline, CDR1 is SGHTA and CDR2 is FQGNSA.

This clone was seen just once. The chain links TRBV28 to TRBJ2-7; D is unclear. The V gene's germline CDR1 is MDHEN and CDR2 SYDVKM. The CDR3 has 13 residues. Trimming removed 10 bases from V and 0 bases from J, with 13 bases in between. The CDR3, as DNA: TGTGCCACCTCCGTCCGGAGCTCCTACGAGCAGTACTTC. It codes for CATSVRSSYEQYF.

This clone was recorded a few times. V is TRBV28 and J is TRBJ2-4, with TRBD2 identical over 15 bases. V was pared by 6 bases and J by 1 base, with 10 bases of the junction left unmatched. The germline gives CDR1 MDHEN, CDR2 SYDVKM. This CDR3 contains 19 residues. For the CDR3, the DNA is TGTGCCAGCAGCCCCGGGACTAGCGGGAGGAGGGGCGCCAAAAACATTCAGTACTTC. Amino acid sequence: CASSPGTSGRRGAKNIQYF.